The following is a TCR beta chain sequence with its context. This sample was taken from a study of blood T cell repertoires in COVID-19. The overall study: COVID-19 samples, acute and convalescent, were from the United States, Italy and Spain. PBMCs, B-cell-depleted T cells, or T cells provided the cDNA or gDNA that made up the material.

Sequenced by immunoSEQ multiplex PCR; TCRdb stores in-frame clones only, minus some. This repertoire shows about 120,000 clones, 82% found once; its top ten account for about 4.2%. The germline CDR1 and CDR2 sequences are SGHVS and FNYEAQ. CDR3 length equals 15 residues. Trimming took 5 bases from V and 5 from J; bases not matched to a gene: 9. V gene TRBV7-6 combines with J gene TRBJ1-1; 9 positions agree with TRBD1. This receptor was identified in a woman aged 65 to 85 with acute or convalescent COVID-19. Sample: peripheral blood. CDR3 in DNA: TGTGCCAGCAGCCCCAGGGGACAGGGAGGTACTGAAGCTTTCTTT. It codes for CASSPRGQGGTEAFF.